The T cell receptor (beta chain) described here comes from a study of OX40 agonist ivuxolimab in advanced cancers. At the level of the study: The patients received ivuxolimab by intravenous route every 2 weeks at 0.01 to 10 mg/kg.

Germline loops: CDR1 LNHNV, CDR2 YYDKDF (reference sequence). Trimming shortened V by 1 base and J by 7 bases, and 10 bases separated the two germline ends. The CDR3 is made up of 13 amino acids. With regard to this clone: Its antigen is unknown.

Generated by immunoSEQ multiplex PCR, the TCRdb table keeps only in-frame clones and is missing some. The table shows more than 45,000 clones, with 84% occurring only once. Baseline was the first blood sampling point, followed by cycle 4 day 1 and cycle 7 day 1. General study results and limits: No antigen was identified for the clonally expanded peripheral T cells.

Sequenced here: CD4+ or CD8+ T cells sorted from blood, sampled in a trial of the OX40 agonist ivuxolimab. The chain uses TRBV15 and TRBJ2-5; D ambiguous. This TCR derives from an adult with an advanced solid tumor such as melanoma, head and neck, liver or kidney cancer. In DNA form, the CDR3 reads TGTGCCACCAGCAGAGGATGGACGGCGACCCAGTACTTC. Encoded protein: CATSRGWTATQYF.